This T cell receptor beta chain was documented in a study of T-cell reconstitution after alpha-beta-depleted transplantation in children. Using unique molecular identifiers, the investigators prepared the TCRbeta library. TCRdb independently ran MiXCR on the PCR reads; one entry per CDR3 protein. The sample lists some 280,000 distinct CDR3 sequences, approximately 9.6% occurring once. The CDR3 consists of 14 residues. The V gene lost 2 bases and the J gene lost 1 base, with 5 bases spanning the gap. The chain links TRBV12-3 or TRBV12-4 to TRBJ2-2; D is undetermined. The specimen was PBMCs from the stem cell graft donor, collected from the stem cell graft. This TCR was sampled from a human donor who donated a stem cell graft to a child with SCID. The CDR3 spells CASSLIRNTGELFF. The CDR3 nucleotides are TGTGCCAGCAGTTTAATTCGGAACACCGGGGAGCTGTTTTTT.